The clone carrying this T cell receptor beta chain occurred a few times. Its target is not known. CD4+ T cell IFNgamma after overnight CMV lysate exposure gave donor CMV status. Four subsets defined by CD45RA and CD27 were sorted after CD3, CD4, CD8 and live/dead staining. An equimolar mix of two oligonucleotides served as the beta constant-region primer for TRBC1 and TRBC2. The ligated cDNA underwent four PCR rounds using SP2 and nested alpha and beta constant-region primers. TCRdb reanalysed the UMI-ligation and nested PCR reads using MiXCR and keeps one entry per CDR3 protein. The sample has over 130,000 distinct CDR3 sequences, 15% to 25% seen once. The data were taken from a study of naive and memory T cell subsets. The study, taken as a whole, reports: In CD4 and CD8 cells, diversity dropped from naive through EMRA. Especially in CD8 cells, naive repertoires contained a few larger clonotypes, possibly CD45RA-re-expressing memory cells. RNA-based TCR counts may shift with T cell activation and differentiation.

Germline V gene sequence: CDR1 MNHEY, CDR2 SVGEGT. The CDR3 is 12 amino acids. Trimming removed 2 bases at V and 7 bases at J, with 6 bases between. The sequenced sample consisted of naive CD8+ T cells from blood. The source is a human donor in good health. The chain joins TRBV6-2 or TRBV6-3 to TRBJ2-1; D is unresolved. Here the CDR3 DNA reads TGTGCCAGCAGTTACGAGGTTAATGAGCAGTTCTTC. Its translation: CASSYEVNEQFF.